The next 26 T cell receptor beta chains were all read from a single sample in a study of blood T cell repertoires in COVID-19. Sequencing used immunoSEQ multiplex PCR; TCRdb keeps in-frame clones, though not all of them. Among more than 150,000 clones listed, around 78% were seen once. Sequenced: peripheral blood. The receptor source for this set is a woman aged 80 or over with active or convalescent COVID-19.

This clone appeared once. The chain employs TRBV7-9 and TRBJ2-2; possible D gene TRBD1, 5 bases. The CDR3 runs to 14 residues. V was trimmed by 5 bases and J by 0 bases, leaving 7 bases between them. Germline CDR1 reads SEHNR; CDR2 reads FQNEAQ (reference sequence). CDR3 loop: CASSAGTNTGELFF. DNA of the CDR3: TGTGCCAGCAGCGCAGGGACGAACACCGGGGAGCTGTTTTTT.

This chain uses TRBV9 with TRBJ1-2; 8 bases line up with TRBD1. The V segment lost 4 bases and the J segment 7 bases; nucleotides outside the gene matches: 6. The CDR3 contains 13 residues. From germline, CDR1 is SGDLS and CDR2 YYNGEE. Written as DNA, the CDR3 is TGTGCCAGCAGCAGGGGACAGGCAAGTGGCTACACCTTC. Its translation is CASSRGQASGYTF.

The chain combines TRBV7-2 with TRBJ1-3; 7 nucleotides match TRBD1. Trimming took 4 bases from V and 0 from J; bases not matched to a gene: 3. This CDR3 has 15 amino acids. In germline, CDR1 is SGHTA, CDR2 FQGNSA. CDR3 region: CASSSTGSSGNTIYF. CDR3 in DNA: TGTGCCAGCAGCTCGACAGGGAGCTCTGGAAACACCATATATTTT.

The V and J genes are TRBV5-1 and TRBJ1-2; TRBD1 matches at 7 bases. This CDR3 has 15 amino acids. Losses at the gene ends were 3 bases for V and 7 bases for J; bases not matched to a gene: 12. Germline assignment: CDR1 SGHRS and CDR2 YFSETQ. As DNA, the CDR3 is TGCGCCAGCAGCTGGGGATCGGGACAGACTCCTGGCTACACCTTC. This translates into CASSWGSGQTPGYTF. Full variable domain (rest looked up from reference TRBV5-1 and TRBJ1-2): KAGVTQTPRYLIKTRGQQVTLSCSPISGHRSVSWYQQTPGQGLQFLFEYFSETQRNKGNFPGRFSGRQFSNSRSEMNVSTLELGDSALYLCASSWGSGQTPGYTFGSGTRLTVV.

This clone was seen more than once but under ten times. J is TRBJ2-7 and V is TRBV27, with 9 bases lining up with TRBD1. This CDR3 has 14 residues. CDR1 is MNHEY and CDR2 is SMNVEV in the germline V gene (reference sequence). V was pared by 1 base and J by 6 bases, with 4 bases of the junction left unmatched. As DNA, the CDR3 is TGTGCCAGCAGTTTATATAACAGGGGGCGCGAGCAGTACTTC. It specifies CASSLYNRGREQYF.

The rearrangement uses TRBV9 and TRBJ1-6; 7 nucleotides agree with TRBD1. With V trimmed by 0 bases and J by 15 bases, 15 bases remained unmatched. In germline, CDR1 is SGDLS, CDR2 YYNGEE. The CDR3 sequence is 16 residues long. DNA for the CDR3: TGTGCCAGCAGCGTAGAAGGGGGCGGCAGCCCTCGCCTCCTCCACTTT. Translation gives CASSVEGGGSPRLLHF.

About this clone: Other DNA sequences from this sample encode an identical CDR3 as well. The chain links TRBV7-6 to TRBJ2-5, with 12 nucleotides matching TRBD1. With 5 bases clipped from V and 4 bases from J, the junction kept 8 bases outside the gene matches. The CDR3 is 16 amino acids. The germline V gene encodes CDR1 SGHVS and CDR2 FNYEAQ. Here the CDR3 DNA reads TGTGCCAGCAGCCTCATGGGACAGGGGGCTCGAGAGACCCAGTACTTC. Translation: CASSLMGQGARETQYF. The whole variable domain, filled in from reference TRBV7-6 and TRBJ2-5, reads GAGVSQSPRYKVTKRGQDVALRCDPISGHVSLYWYRQALGQGPEFLTYFNYEAQQDKSGLPNDRFSAERPEGSISTLTIQRTEQRDSAMYRCASSLMGQGARETQYFGPGTRLLVL.

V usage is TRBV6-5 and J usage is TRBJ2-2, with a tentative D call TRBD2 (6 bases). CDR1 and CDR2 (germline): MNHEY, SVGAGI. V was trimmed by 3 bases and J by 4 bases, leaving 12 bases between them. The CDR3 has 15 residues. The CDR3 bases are TGTGCCAGCAGTTATGAGTGGCGGGGCACCGGGGAGCTGTTTTTT. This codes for CASSYEWRGTGELFF.

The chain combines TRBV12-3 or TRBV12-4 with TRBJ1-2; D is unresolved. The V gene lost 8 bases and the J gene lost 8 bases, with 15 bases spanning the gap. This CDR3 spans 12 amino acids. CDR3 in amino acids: CASVVYGEGYTF. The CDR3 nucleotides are TGTGCCAGCGTAGTTTATGGGGAGGGCTACACCTTC.

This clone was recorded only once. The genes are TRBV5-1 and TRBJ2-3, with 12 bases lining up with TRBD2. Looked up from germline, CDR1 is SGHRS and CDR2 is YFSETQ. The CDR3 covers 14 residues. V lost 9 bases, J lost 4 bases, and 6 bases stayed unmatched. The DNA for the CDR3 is TGCGCCACCACTAGCGGGGGGACCGCAGATACGCAGTATTTT. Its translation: CATTSGGTADTQYF. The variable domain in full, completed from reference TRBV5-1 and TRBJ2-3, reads KAGVTQTPRYLIKTRGQQVTLSCSPISGHRSVSWYQQTPGQGLQFLFEYFSETQRNKGNFPGRFSGRQFSNSRSEMNVSTLELGDSALYLCATTSGGTADTQYFGPGTRLTVL.

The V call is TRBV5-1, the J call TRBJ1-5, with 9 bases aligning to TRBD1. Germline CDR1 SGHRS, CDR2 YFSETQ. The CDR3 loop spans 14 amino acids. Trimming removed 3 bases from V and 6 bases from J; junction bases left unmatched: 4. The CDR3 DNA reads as TGCGCCAGCAGCTGGGGACAGGGCATTCAGCCCCAGCATTTT. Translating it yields CASSWGQGIQPQHF.

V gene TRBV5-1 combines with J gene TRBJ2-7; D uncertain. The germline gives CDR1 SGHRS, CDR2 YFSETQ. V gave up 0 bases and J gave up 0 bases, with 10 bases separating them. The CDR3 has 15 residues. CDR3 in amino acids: CASSLDPPSSYEQYF. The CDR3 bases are TGCGCCAGCAGCTTGGACCCCCCGAGCTCCTACGAGCAGTACTTC.

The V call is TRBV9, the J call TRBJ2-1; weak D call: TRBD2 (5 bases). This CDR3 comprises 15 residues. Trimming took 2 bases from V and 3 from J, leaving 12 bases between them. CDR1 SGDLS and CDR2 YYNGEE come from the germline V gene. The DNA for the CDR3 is TGTGCCAGCAGCGTGAGGGCGAACGACTACAATGAGCAGTTCTTC. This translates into CASSVRANDYNEQFF.

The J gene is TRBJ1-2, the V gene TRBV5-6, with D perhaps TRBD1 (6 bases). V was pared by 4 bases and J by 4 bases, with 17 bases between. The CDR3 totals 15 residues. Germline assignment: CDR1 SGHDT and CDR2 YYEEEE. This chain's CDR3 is CASSGRARTAYGYTF. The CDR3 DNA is TGTGCCAGCAGCGGCCGCGCGAGGACAGCCTATGGCTACACCTTC.

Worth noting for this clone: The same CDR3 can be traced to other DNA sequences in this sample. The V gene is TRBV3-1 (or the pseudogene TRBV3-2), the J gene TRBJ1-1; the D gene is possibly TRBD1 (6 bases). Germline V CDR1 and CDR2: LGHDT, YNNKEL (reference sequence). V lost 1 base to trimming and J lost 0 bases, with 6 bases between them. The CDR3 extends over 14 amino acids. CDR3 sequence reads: CASSQGTVNTEAFF. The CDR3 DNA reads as TGTGCCAGCAGCCAAGGGACAGTGAACACTGAAGCTTTCTTT.

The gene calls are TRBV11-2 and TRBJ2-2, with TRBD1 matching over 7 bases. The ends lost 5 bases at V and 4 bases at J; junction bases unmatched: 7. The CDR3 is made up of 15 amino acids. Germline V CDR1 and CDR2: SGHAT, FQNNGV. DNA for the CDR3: TGTGCCAGCAGCGCCACCACAGGGGTCACCGGGGAGCTGTTTTTT. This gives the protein CASSATTGVTGELFF.

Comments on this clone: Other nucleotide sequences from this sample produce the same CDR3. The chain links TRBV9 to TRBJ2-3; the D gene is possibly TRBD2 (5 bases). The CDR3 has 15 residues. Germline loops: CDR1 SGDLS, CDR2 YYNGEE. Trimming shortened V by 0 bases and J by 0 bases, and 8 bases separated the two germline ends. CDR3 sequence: CASSVAGGSTDTQYF. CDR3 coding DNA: TGTGCCAGCAGCGTAGCAGGCGGGAGCACAGATACGCAGTATTTT.

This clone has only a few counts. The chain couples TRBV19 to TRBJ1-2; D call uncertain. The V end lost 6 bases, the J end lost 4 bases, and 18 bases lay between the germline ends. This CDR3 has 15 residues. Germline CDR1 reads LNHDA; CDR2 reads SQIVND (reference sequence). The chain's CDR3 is CASSHPREGFYGYTF. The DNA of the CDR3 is TGTGCCAGTAGCCACCCCCGGGAGGGTTTCTATGGCTACACCTTC.

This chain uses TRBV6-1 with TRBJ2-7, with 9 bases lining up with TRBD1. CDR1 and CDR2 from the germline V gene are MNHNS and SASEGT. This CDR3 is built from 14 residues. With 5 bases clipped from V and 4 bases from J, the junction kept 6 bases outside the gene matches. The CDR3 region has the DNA TGTGCCAGCAGTTTGGGACAGGGTAGTTACGAGCAGTACTTC. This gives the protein CASSLGQGSYEQYF.

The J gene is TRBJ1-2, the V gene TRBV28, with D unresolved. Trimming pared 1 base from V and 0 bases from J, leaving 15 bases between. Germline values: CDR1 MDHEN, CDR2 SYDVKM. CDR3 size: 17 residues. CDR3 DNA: TGTGCCAGCAGTTTATCTGGTCTTGCGGCTGCTAACTATGGCTACACCTTC. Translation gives CASSLSGLAAANYGYTF.

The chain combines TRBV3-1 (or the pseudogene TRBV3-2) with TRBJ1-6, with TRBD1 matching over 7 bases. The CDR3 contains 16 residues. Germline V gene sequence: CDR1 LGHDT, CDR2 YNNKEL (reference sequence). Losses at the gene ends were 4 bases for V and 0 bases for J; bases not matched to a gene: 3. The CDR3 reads CASSLRQGSYNSPLHF. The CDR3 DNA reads TGTGCCAGCAGCCTCCGACAGGGCTCCTATAATTCACCCCTCCACTTT.

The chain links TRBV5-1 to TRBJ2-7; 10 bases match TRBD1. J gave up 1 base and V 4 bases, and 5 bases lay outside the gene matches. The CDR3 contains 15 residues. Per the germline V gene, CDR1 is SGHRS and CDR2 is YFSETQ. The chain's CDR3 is CASSRGTGASYEQYF. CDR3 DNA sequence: TGCGCCAGCAGCCGGGGGACAGGGGCGTCCTACGAGCAGTACTTC.

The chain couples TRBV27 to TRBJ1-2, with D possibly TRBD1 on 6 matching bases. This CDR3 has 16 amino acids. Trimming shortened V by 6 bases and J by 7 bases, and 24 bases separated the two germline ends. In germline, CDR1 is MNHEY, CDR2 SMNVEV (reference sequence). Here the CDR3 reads CASRNRPTMGAFGYTF. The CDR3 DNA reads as TGTGCCAGCAGAAATCGTCCTACAATGGGGGCGTTTGGCTACACCTTC.

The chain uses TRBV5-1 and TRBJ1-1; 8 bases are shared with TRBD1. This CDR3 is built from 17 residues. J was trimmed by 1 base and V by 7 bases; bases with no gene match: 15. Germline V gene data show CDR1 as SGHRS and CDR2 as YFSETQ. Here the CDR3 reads CASAGAGTGYKNTEAFF. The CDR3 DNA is TGCGCCAGCGCTGGGGCCGGGACAGGTTATAAGAACACTGAAGCTTTCTTT.

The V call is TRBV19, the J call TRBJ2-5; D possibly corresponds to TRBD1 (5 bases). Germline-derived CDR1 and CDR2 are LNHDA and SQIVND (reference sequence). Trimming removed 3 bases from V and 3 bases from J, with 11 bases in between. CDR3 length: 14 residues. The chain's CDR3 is CASSIRTGKETQYF. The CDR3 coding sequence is TGTGCCAGTAGTATTCGTACAGGCAAAGAGACCCAGTACTTC.

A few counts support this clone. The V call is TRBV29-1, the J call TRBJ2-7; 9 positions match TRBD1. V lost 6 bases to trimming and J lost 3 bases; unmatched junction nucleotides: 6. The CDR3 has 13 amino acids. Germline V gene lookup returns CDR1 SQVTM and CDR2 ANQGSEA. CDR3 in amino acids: CSVSGTGIYEQYF. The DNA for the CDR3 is TGCAGCGTGTCCGGGACAGGGATCTACGAGCAGTACTTC.